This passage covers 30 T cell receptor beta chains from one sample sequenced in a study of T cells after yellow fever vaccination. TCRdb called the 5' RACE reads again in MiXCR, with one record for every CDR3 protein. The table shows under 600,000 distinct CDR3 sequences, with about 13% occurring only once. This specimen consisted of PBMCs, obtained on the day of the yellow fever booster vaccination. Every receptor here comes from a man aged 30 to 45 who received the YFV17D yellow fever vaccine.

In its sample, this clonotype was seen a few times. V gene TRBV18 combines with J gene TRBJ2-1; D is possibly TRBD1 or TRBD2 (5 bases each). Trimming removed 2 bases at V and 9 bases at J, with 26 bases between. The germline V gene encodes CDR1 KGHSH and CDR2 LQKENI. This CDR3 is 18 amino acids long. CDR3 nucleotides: TGTGCCAGCTCACCAGGTGAGCAGAACGCCATCGGGACCCGTGAGCAGTTCTTC. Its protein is CASSPGEQNAIGTREQFF.

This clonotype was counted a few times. CDR3 residues: CSARGTSGRAEDTQYF. In nucleotides, the CDR3 is TGCAGTGCTAGGGGGACTAGCGGGAGGGCCGAGGATACGCAGTATTTT. The chain carries TRBV20-1 and TRBJ2-3; the match to TRBD2 covers 16 bases. This CDR3 has 16 residues. Germline assignment: CDR1 DFQATT and CDR2 SNEGSKA (reference sequence). V lost 3 bases and J lost 6; bases outside the gene matches: 6.

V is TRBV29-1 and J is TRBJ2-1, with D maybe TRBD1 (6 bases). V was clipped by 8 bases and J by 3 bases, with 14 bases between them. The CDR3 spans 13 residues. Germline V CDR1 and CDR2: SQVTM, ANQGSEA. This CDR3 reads CSLSRTDYNEQFF. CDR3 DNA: TGCAGCCTCTCCCGGACAGACTACAATGAGCAGTTCTTC.

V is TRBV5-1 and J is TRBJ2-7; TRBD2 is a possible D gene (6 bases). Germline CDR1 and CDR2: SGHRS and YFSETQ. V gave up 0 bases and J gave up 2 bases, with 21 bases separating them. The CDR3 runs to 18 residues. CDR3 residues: CASSLAAGSAVYTYEQYF. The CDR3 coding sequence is TGCGCCAGCAGCTTGGCTGCGGGGAGCGCGGTTTATACCTACGAGCAGTACTTC. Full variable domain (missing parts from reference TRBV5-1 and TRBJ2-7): KAGVTQTPRYLIKTRGQQVTLSCSPISGHRSVSWYQQTPGQGLQFLFEYFSETQRNKGNFPGRFSGRQFSNSRSEMNVSTLELGDSALYLCASSLAAGSAVYTYEQYFGPGTRLTVT.

This CDR3 is CASVTGMNTEAFF. As DNA, the CDR3 is TGTGCCAGCGTGACTGGAATGAACACTGAAGCTTTCTTT. The V gene is TRBV5-6, the J gene TRBJ1-1, with D uncertain. The CDR3 runs 13 residues. Between the trimmed V and J ends, which lost 7 bases and 0 bases, there was a span of 10 bases. Germline CDR1 and CDR2: SGHDT and YYEEEE.

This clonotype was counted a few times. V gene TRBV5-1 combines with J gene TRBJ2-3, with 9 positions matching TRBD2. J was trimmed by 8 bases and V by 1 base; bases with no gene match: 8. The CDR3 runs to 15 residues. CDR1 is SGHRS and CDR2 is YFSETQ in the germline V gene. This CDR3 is CASSLMASGTGTQYF. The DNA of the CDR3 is TGCGCCAGCAGCTTGATGGCTAGCGGGACGGGTACGCAGTATTTT.

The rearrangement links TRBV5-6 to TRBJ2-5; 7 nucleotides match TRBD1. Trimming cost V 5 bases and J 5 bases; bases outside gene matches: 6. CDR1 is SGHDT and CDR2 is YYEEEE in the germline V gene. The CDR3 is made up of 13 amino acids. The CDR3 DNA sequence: TGTGCCAGCAGATACAGGGGTGCGGAGACCCAGTACTTC. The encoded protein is CASRYRGAETQYF. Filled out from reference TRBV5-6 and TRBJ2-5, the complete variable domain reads DAGVTQSPTHLIKTRGQQVTLRCSPKSGHDTVSWYQQALGQGPQFIFQYYEEEERQRGNFPDRFSGHQFPNYSSELNVNALLLGDSALYLCASRYRGAETQYFGPGTRLLVL.

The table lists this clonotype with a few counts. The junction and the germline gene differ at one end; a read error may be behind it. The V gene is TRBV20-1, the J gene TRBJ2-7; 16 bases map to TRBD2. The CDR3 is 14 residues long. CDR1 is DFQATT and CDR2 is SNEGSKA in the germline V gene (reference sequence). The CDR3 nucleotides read TGCAGTGCTAGAGCCGGGACTAGCGGGAGGGCCCCAGACTTC. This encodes CSARAGTSGRAPDF.

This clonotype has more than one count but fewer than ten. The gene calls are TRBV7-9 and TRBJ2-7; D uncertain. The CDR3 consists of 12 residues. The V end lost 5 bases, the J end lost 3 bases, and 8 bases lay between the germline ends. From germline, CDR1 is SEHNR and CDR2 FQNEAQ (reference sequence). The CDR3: CASSPNHYEQYF. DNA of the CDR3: TGTGCCAGCAGCCCAAACCACTACGAGCAGTACTTC.

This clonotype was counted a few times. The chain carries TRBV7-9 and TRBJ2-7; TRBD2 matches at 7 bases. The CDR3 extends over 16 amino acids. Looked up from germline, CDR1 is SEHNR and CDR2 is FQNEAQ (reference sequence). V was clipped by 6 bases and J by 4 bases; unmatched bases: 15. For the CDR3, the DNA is TGTGCCAGCAGTTCTAGAGGGTTCAGCGGGACGTACGAGCAGTACTTC. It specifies CASSSRGFSGTYEQYF.

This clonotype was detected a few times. This CDR3 is CASSQWGEGLAINEQFF. Written as DNA, the CDR3 is TGTGCCAGCAGCCAGTGGGGGGAGGGACTAGCTATTAATGAGCAGTTCTTC. V usage is TRBV12-3 or TRBV12-4 and J usage is TRBJ2-1, with 9 bases that match TRBD2. With V trimmed by 6 bases and J by 7 bases, 16 bases remained unmatched. The CDR3 is 17 amino acids.

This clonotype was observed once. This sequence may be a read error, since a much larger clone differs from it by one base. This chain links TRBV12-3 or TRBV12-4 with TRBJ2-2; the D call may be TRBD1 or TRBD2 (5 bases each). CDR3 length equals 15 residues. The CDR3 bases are TGTACCAGCAGTTCCTCCGGGGCCTACACCGGGGAGCTGTTTTTT. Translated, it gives CTSSSSGAYTGELFF.

CDR3 region: CSARDRGASGRNEQFF. Written as DNA, the CDR3 is TGCAGTGCTAGGGATCGGGGGGCTAGCGGGAGGAATGAGCAGTTCTTC. The gene calls are TRBV20-1 and TRBJ2-1; 11 bases line up with TRBD2. This CDR3 has 16 amino acids. Germline assignment: CDR1 DFQATT and CDR2 SNEGSKA (reference sequence). The J segment lost 7 bases and the V segment lost 3 bases, leaving 11 bases of the junction unmatched.

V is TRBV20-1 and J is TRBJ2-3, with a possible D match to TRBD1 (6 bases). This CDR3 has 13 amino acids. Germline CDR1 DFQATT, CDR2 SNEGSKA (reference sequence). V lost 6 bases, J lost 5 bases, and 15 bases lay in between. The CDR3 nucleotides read TGCAGTGCCGTACCGGGACAAGGAGATACGCAGTATTTT. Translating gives CSAVPGQGDTQYF.

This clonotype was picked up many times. The CDR3 loop is CAGVFTEAFF. The CDR3 DNA is TGTGCCGGGGTTTTCACTGAAGCTTTCTTT. The chain uses TRBV30 and TRBJ1-1; D remains ambiguous. CDR3 length: 10 amino acids. Trimming stripped 8 bases from V and 4 bases from J, with 8 bases between. In germline, CDR1 is GTSNPN, CDR2 SVGIG (reference sequence).

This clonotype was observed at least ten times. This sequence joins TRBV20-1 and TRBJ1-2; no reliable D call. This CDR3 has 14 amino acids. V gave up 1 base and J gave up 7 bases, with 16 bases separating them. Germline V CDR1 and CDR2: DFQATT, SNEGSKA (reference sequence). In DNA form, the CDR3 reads TGCAGTGCTAGAGTTAATAAGGATTTGTCTGGCTACACCTTC. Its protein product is CSARVNKDLSGYTF.

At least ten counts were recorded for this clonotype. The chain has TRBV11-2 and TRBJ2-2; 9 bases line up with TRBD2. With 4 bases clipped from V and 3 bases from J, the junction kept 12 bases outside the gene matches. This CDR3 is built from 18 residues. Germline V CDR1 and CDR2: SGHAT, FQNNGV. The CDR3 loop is CASSSRVLAGAHTGELFF. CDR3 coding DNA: TGTGCCAGCAGCTCTAGAGTACTAGCGGGCGCGCACACCGGGGAGCTGTTTTTT.

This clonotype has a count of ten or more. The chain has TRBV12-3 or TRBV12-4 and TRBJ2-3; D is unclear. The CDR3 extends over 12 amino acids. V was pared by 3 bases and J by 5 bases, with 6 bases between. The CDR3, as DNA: TGTGCCAGCAGTTTGTTCGGAGATACGCAGTATTTT. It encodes CASSLFGDTQYF.

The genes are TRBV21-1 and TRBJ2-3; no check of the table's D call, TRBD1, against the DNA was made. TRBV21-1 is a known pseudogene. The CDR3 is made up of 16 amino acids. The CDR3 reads CASSKGRDSVADTQYF. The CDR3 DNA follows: TGTGCCAGCAGCAAAGGGAGGGACAGTGTAGCAGATACGCAGTATTTT.

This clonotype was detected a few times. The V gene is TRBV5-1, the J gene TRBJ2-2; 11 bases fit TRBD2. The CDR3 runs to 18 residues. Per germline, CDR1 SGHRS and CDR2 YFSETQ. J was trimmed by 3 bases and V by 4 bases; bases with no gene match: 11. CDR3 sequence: CASSLSASGRSDTGELFF. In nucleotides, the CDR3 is TGCGCCAGCAGCCTCTCGGCTAGCGGGAGGTCGGACACCGGGGAGCTGTTTTTT.

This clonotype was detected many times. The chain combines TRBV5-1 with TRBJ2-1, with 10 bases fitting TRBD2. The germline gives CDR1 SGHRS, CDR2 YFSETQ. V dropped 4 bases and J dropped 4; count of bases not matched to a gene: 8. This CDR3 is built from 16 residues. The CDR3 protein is CASSPLAGEPYNEQFF. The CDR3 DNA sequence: TGCGCCAGCAGCCCGCTAGCGGGAGAACCTTACAATGAGCAGTTCTTC.

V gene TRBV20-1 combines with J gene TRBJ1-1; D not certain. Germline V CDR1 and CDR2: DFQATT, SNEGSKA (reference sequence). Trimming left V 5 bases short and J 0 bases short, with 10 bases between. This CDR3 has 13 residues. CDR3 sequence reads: CSAPTSMNTEAFF. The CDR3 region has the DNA TGCAGTGCTCCAACTTCCATGAACACTGAAGCTTTCTTT.

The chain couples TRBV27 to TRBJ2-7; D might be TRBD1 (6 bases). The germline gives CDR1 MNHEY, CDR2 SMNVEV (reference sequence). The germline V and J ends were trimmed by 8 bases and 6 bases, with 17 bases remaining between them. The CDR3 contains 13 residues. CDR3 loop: CASGQGSGTEQYF. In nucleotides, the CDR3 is TGTGCCAGCGGCCAGGGGTCGGGGACCGAGCAGTACTTC.

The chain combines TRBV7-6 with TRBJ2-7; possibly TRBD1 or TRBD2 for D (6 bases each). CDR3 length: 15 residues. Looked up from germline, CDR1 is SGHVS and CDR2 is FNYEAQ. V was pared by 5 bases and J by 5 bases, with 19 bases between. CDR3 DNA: TGTGCCAGCAGCCAAACCCCATCAGGGGAGGACGAGCAGTACTTC. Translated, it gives CASSQTPSGEDEQYF.

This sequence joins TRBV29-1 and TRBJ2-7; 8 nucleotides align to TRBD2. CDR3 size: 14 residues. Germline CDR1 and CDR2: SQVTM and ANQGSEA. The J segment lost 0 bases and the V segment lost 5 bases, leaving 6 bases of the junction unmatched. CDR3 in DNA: TGCAGCGTTAAAGGCGGGGGGAACTCCTACGAGCAGTACTTC. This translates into CSVKGGGNSYEQYF.

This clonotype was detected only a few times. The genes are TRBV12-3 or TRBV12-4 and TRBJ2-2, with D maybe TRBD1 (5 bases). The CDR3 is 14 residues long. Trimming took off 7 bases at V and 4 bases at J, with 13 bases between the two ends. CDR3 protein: CASNQGFVTGELFF. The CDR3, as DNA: TGTGCCAGCAATCAGGGATTCGTCACCGGGGAGCTGTTTTTT.

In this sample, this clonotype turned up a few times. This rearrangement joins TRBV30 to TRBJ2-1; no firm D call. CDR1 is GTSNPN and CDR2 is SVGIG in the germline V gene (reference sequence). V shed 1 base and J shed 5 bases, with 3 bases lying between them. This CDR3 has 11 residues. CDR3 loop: CAWSENNEQFF. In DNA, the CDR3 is TGTGCCTGGAGTGAAAACAATGAGCAGTTCTTC.

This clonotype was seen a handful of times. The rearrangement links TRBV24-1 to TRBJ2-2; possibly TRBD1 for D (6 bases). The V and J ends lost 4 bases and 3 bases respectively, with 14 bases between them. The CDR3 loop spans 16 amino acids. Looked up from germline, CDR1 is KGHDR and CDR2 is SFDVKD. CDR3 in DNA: TGTGCCACCAGTGACTCGGACAGAAAACACACCGGGGAGCTGTTTTTT. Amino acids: CATSDSDRKHTGELFF.

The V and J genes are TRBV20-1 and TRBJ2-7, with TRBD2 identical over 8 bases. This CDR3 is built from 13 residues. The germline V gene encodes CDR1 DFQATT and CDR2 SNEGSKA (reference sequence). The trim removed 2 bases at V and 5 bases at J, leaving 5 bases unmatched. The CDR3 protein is CSARISGTHEQYF. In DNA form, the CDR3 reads TGCAGTGCTAGAATTAGCGGGACCCACGAGCAGTACTTC.

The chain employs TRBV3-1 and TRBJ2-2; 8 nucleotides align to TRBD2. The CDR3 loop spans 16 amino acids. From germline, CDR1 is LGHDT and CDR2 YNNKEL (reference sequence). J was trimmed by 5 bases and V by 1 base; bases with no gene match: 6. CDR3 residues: CASSQAGGRVTGELFF. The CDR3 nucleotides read TGTGCCAGCAGCCAAGCGGGGGGGCGCGTAACCGGGGAGCTGTTTTTT.